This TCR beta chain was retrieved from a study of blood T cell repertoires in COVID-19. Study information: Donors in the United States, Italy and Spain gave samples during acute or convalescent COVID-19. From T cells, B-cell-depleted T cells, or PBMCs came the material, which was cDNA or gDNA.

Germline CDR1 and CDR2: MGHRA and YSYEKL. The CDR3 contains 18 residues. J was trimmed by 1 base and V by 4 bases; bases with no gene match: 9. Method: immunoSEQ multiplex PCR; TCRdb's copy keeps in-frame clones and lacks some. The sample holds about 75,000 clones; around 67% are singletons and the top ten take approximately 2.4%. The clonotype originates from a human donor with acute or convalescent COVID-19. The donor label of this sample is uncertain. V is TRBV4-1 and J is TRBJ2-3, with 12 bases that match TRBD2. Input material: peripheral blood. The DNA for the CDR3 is TGCGCCAGCAGCCGTAGGGCTAGCGGGGGGGATGGCACAGATACGCAGTATTTT. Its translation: CASSRRASGGDGTDTQYF.